This note documents a single T cell receptor (beta chain) sequence. This sample is drawn from a study of blood T cell repertoires in COVID-19. Source study methods: Amplification with reference gene primers provided the estimates of nucleated cell counts. Sequencing was performed with immunoSEQ multiplex PCR; in TCRdb, only in-frame clones are kept and a portion is missing. That table supplies the V and J calls and clone size; D and trimming were determined from the DNA. Of about 50,000 clones listed, 83% are singletons. The clonotype was recovered from a human donor in a cohort sampled during active COVID-19. Specimen: peripheral blood.

CDR3 sequence (DNA): TGTGCCACCAGTGATAGCCGTCTAGCCAAAAACATTCAGTACTTC. Its translation is CATSDSRLAKNIQYF. This rearrangement joins TRBV24-1 to TRBJ2-4; unclear D gene. Germline V gives CDR1 KGHDR, CDR2 SFDVKD. With 3 bases removed from V and 0 bases from J, the gap between germline ends came to 8 bases. This CDR3 spans 15 amino acids.